Below are 31 T cell receptor beta chains sequenced from a single sample in a study of technical replicates of blood from several donors (dated by TCRdb to about 2017). The receptor library was made with the immunoSEQ multiplex PCR assay. What TCRdb holds here is the immuneACCESS table cut down to in-frame rearrangements. Part of the clones is not present; checked against another copy, under half of the missing clones reflect an unresolved V gene, and the others are unexplained. The sample records more than 75,000 clones, approximately 96% of which are singletons. The ten largest account for around 0.22% of the sample. The source material was T cells isolated from PBMCs. All receptors derive from a human donor in good health.

As regards this clone: The junction departs from germline at one end; a sequencing error may be responsible. V usage is TRBV6-5 and J usage is TRBJ1-5; 9 bases match TRBD1. Germline CDR1 MNHEY, CDR2 SVGAGI. The CDR3 contains 14 residues. The CDR3 spells CASATGGSYQPQHF. Written as DNA, the CDR3 is TGTGCCAGCGCGACAGGGGGTAGCTATCAGCCCCAGCATTTT.

The chain joins TRBV9 to TRBJ1-4; D not certain. The CDR3 spans 14 residues. Germline-derived CDR1 and CDR2 are SGDLS and YYNGEE. With 3 bases removed from V and 4 bases from J, the gap between germline ends came to 10 bases. CDR3 in amino acids: CASSEEAGNEKLFF. The CDR3 bases are TGTGCCAGCAGCGAGGAGGCAGGTAATGAAAAACTGTTTTTT.

This chain links TRBV4-1 with TRBJ1-2, with D maybe TRBD1 (6 bases). The CDR3 is 14 residues long. V was pared by 0 bases and J by 4 bases, with 9 bases between. Germline CDR1 and CDR2: MGHRA and YSYEKL. The CDR3 protein is CASSQETGFYGYTF. CDR3 nucleotides: TGCGCCAGCAGCCAAGAGACAGGATTCTATGGCTACACCTTC.

The J gene is TRBJ1-1, the V gene TRBV5-1, with D perhaps matching TRBD1 (6 bases). The CDR3 is 17 amino acids. V dropped 5 bases and J dropped 0 bases, with 20 bases sitting between them. Germline values: CDR1 SGHRS, CDR2 YFSETQ. The CDR3 region has the DNA TGCGCCAGCAGAGCCGGATCAGGGGACCGAATGAACACTGAAGCTTTCTTT. Its translation is CASRAGSGDRMNTEAFF. The variable domain in full, completed from reference TRBV5-1 and TRBJ1-1, reads KAGVTQTPRYLIKTRGQQVTLSCSPISGHRSVSWYQQTPGQGLQFLFEYFSETQRNKGNFPGRFSGRQFSNSRSEMNVSTLELGDSALYLCASRAGSGDRMNTEAFFGQGTRLTVV.

The gene calls are TRBV28 and TRBJ2-1, with 9 nucleotides matching TRBD2. Germline V gene lookup returns CDR1 MDHEN and CDR2 SYDVKM. The trim removed 6 bases at V and 5 bases at J, leaving 8 bases unmatched. The CDR3 length is 15 residues. Here the CDR3 DNA reads TGTGCCAGCAGCCGACTAGCGGACAGCCACAATGAGCAGTTCTTC. Translating gives CASSRLADSHNEQFF. Using reference TRBV28 and TRBJ2-1 for the parts outside the CDR3, the full variable domain is DVKVTQSSRYLVKRTGEKVFLECVQDMDHENMFWYRQDPGLGLRLIYFSYDVKMKEKGDIPEGYSVSREKKERFSLILESASTNQTSMYLCASSRLADSHNEQFFGPGTRLTVL.

The rearrangement uses TRBV9 and TRBJ2-1, with 10 bases aligning to TRBD2. CDR3 length: 15 residues. The germline CDR1 and CDR2 sequences are SGDLS and YYNGEE. The V segment lost 4 bases and the J segment 2 bases; nucleotides outside the gene matches: 3. CDR3: CASSLAGEPYNEQFF. CDR3 in DNA: TGTGCCAGCAGCCTAGCGGGGGAGCCCTACAATGAGCAGTTCTTC.

The chain links TRBV7-3 to TRBJ2-7; 8 bases align to TRBD2. Germline V lookup: CDR1 SGHTA, CDR2 FQGTGA. Germline trimming cut 5 bases from V and 0 bases from J; bases unmatched to any gene: 6. CDR3 length: 15 amino acids. The DNA of the CDR3 is TGTGCCAGCAGCCCAGGGGCGGGGGGCTCCTACGAGCAGTACTTC. This translates into CASSPGAGGSYEQYF.

This chain joins TRBV6-5 and TRBJ2-5; the D gene is possibly TRBD1 (5 bases). Trimming pared 0 bases from V and 1 base from J, leaving 6 bases between. CDR1 is MNHEY and CDR2 is SVGAGI in the germline V gene. CDR3 length: 14 residues. This CDR3 reads CASSYSGLQETQYF. In nucleotides, the CDR3 is TGTGCCAGCAGTTACTCGGGGCTCCAAGAGACCCAGTACTTC.

This chain connects TRBV9 to TRBJ2-2, with 7 bases matching TRBD1. This CDR3 contains 19 residues. The V gene's germline CDR1 is SGDLS and CDR2 YYNGEE. J gave up 5 bases and V 0 bases, and 16 bases lay outside the gene matches. CDR3 nucleotides: TGTGCCAGCAGCGTAGCTGCAAGGGCCGGGACAGTGGATACCGGGGAGCTGTTTTTT. This sequence encodes CASSVAARAGTVDTGELFF. Drawing the rest from reference TRBV9 and TRBJ2-2, the complete variable domain is DSGVTQTPKHLITATGQRVTLRCSPRSGDLSVYWYQQSLDQGLQFLIQYYNGEERAKGNILERFSAQQFPDLHSELNLSSLELGDSALYFCASSVAARAGTVDTGELFFGEGSRLTVL.

This clone was seen only once. The rearrangement uses TRBV19 and TRBJ2-3; TRBD2 agrees at 8 bases. The CDR3 spans 14 residues. Germline trimming cut 3 bases from V and 6 bases from J; bases unmatched to any gene: 5. CDR1 LNHDA and CDR2 SQIVND come from the germline V gene (reference sequence). The CDR3 loop is CASSIGGGGDTQYF. The CDR3, as DNA: TGTGCCAGTAGTATCGGGGGGGGCGGGGATACGCAGTATTTT.

The chain is built from TRBV6-6 and TRBJ1-5; D is ambiguous. The germline CDR1 and CDR2 sequences are MNHNY and SVGAGI (reference sequence). The CDR3 is 8 amino acids. The CDR3 nucleotides read TGTGCGGGAGAGCCCCAGCATTTT. It codes for CAGEPQHF.

V usage is TRBV5-4 and J usage is TRBJ2-7; D possibly corresponds to TRBD2 (7 bases). Germline V CDR1 and CDR2: SGHNT, YYREEE (reference sequence). The CDR3 covers 16 residues. With 4 bases removed from V and 5 bases from J, the gap between germline ends came to 22 bases. This chain's CDR3 is CASSLLGGGRGHEQYF. The DNA for the CDR3 is TGTGCCAGCAGCCTCCTCGGGGGCGGGAGAGGCCACGAGCAGTACTTC.

This clone was detected only a few times. V and J are TRBV6-5 and TRBJ1-5; D unclear. Per the germline V gene, CDR1 is MNHEY and CDR2 is SVGAGI. This CDR3 comprises 14 residues. Trimming stripped 0 bases from V and 6 bases from J, with 9 bases between. The chain's CDR3 is CASSYSRLIQPQHF. CDR3 nucleotide sequence: TGTGCCAGCAGTTACTCAAGACTGATTCAGCCCCAGCATTTT.

The chain joins TRBV7-6 to TRBJ2-2, with 7 bases fitting TRBD2. V was pared by 2 bases and J by 4 bases, with 7 bases of the junction left unmatched. This CDR3 spans 16 amino acids. Germline V lookup: CDR1 SGHVS, CDR2 FNYEAQ. The CDR3 protein is CASSLSSAGVTGELFF. In nucleotides, the CDR3 is TGTGCCAGCAGCTTAAGTTCGGCGGGAGTCACCGGGGAGCTGTTTTTT.

The gene calls are TRBV6-5 and TRBJ2-1, with TRBD2 matching 8 bases. CDR3 length: 14 residues. Looked up from germline, CDR1 is MNHEY and CDR2 is SVGAGI. The ends lost 4 bases at V and 10 bases at J; junction bases unmatched: 9. For the CDR3, the DNA is TGTGCCAGCAGTTCGGACGGGGGGGCCGGGGAGCAGTTCTTC. This codes for CASSSDGGAGEQFF.

Only one count was recorded for this clone. This rearrangement joins TRBV27 to TRBJ2-1; D may be TRBD2 (5 bases). In germline, CDR1 is MNHEY, CDR2 SMNVEV (reference sequence). The CDR3 is 16 residues long. Trimming left V 5 bases short and J 0 bases short, with 14 bases between. This chain's CDR3 is CASSPNPGNSYNEQFF. DNA for the CDR3: TGTGCCAGCAGTCCCAACCCGGGGAACTCCTACAATGAGCAGTTCTTC.

This chain links TRBV7-9 with TRBJ1-1; D gene uncertain. Trimming took off 1 base at V and 8 bases at J, with 11 bases between the two ends. The CDR3 covers 13 residues. Looked up from germline, CDR1 is SEHNR and CDR2 is FQNEAQ (reference sequence). The CDR3 sequence is CASSLDTEREAFF. Here the CDR3 DNA reads TGTGCCAGCAGCTTAGATACGGAGCGAGAAGCTTTCTTT.

The chain carries TRBV4-2 and TRBJ2-7; 11 nucleotides align to TRBD2. CDR1 is LGHNA, CDR2 YNFKEQ, per germline. CDR3 size: 15 residues. V was clipped by 4 bases and J by 7 bases; unmatched bases: 9. The CDR3, as DNA: TGTGCCAGCAGCCCCAATAGCGGGGGGGGCTGGGAGCAGTACTTC. Translating it yields CASSPNSGGGWEQYF.

The chain joins TRBV6-6 to TRBJ2-5, with a possible D match to TRBD1 (6 bases). The CDR3 is 13 amino acids. The V gene lost 6 bases and the J gene lost 4 bases, with 12 bases spanning the gap. Germline CDR1 MNHNY, CDR2 SVGAGI (reference sequence). CDR3 DNA sequence: TGTGCCAGCAGGAGAGCAGGGGTAGAGACCCAGTACTTC. Translated, it gives CASRRAGVETQYF.

The chain is built from TRBV19 and TRBJ2-5; D might be TRBD1 (6 bases). The CDR3 totals 15 residues. Looked up from germline, CDR1 is LNHDA and CDR2 is SQIVND (reference sequence). Trimming took off 6 bases at V and 5 bases at J, with 19 bases between the two ends. The CDR3 bases are TGTGCCAGTAGAAGGCAGGGGTTAACGGGGGAGACCCAGTACTTC. This translates into CASRRQGLTGETQYF.

CDR3 protein: CASSSTGGDEQYF. The CDR3 DNA reads TGTGCCAGCAGCTCGACAGGGGGGGACGAGCAGTACTTC. The chain joins TRBV11-2 to TRBJ2-7, with 9 bases that match TRBD1. Losses at the gene ends were 4 bases for V and 5 bases for J; bases not matched to a gene: 3. The CDR3 has 13 residues. Germline values: CDR1 SGHAT, CDR2 FQNNGV.

This clone was observed a few times. The gene calls are TRBV2 and TRBJ1-5; a weak D match, TRBD1 (6 bases). Germline CDR1 and CDR2: SNHLY and FYNNEI. The CDR3 sequence is 16 residues long. Trimming stripped 2 bases from V and 0 bases from J, with 11 bases between. CDR3 bases: TGTGCCAGCAGTGAATGGACAGCGTTTAGCAATCAGCCCCAGCATTTT. Amino acid sequence: CASSEWTAFSNQPQHF.

The chain joins TRBV5-1 to TRBJ2-7, with 10 bases fitting TRBD1. CDR1 SGHRS and CDR2 YFSETQ come from the germline V gene. J lost 4 bases, V lost 0 bases, and 4 bases had no gene match. This CDR3 contains 15 residues. This CDR3 reads CASSLDKGQGYEQYF. The CDR3 region has the DNA TGCGCCAGCAGCTTGGATAAGGGACAGGGGTACGAGCAGTACTTC.

The chain joins TRBV6-6 to TRBJ2-2, with 10 bases that match TRBD1. In germline, CDR1 is MNHNY, CDR2 SVGAGI (reference sequence). The J segment lost 5 bases and the V segment lost 0 bases, leaving 3 bases of the junction unmatched. This CDR3 spans 16 amino acids. The DNA for the CDR3 is TGTGCCAGCAGTTACTCGGGACAGGGGCGGACCGGGGAGCTGTTTTTT. This codes for CASSYSGQGRTGELFF.

The gene calls are TRBV30 and TRBJ2-7; 7 bases are shared with TRBD1. Germline values: CDR1 GTSNPN, CDR2 SVGIG (reference sequence). The CDR3 sequence is 15 residues long. Unmatched junction bases numbered 9, after V lost 4 bases and J lost 0 bases. The CDR3 protein is CAWTHGQALSYEQYF. The CDR3 nucleotides read TGTGCCTGGACACATGGACAGGCCCTCTCCTACGAGCAGTACTTC. Full variable domain (missing parts from reference TRBV30 and TRBJ2-7): SQTIHQWPATLVQPVGSPLSLECTVEGTSNPNLYWYRQAAGRGLQLLFYSVGIGQISSEVPQNLSASRPQDRQFILSSKKLLLSDSGFYLCAWTHGQALSYEQYFGPGTRLTVT.

CDR3 nucleotide sequence: TGTGCCAGCAGCCTCCGGACAGGGCACCAAGAGACCCAGTACTTC. This gives the protein CASSLRTGHQETQYF. The chain carries TRBV13 and TRBJ2-5; 8 bases agree with TRBD1. In germline, CDR1 is PRHDT, CDR2 FYEKMQ (reference sequence). The trim removed 5 bases at V and 0 bases at J, leaving 5 bases unmatched. This CDR3 has 15 residues.

J is TRBJ1-2 and V is TRBV7-2, with D unresolved. The V end was cut by 0 bases, the J end by 0 bases, with 8 bases between. The CDR3 is 15 amino acids. The germline V gene has CDR1 SGHTA and CDR2 FQGNSA. The CDR3 region is CASSLAGGSNYGYTF. DNA of the CDR3: TGTGCCAGCAGCTTAGCTGGCGGCTCTAACTATGGCTACACCTTC.

The gene calls are TRBV27 and TRBJ1-1; 10 nucleotides agree with TRBD1. In germline, CDR1 is MNHEY, CDR2 SMNVEV (reference sequence). CDR3 size: 14 residues. The V segment lost 6 bases and the J segment 0 bases; nucleotides outside the gene matches: 1. CDR3 DNA: TGTGCCAGCAGGGGACAGGGGATGAACACTGAAGCTTTCTTT. This gives the protein CASRGQGMNTEAFF.

CDR3 DNA sequence: TGTGCCAGCAGCTTAAGCGAGAAGCCTAGCACAGATACGCAGTATTTT. Its protein product is CASSLSEKPSTDTQYF. This chain joins TRBV11-2 and TRBJ2-3; D ambiguous. This CDR3 is built from 16 residues. V was pared by 2 bases and J by 0 bases, with 12 bases between. Germline CDR1 reads SGHAT; CDR2 reads FQNNGV.

The genes are TRBV7-6 and TRBJ2-7; 11 bases agree with TRBD2. Germline V lookup: CDR1 SGHVS, CDR2 FNYEAQ. The CDR3 covers 15 residues. V lost 2 bases, J lost 3 bases, and 3 bases stayed unmatched. The CDR3 spells CASSLTSGRIYEQYF. The CDR3 DNA follows: TGTGCCAGCAGCTTAACTAGCGGGAGAATCTACGAGCAGTACTTC.

The V call is TRBV19, the J call TRBJ2-3; D is possibly TRBD1 (5 bases). V was pared by 3 bases and J by 7 bases, with 14 bases between. The CDR3 length is 14 residues. The germline gives CDR1 LNHDA, CDR2 SQIVND (reference sequence). The CDR3 DNA reads TGTGCCAGTAGTATGGGGCAGGTTCAAAATACGCAGTATTTT. Amino acids: CASSMGQVQNTQYF.